This record looks at one T cell receptor beta chain sequence and its context. Its cognate antigen is unknown. The record originates from a study of PD-L1 blockade in urothelial cancer. Turning to the study itself: Dosed intravenously at 1,200 mg every 3 weeks, atezolizumab was initiated by patients in the mid-2010s. Males with bladder-origin urothelial cancer made up about 85% of the roughly 29 patients. Study results and limitations: Larger 3-week expansion of tumor-associated blood clones was seen in durable-benefit patients.

Clones were read by immunoSEQ multiplex PCR, and TCRdb kept only the in-frame ones, dropping some. The repertoire consists of roughly 95,000 clones, with about nine tenths occurring once and the leading ten covering roughly 2%. Specified time point: pretreatment peripheral blood. Patients were diagnosed with urothelial carcinoma, either locally advanced or metastatic. Per the germline V gene, CDR1 is SEHNR and CDR2 is FQNEAQ (reference sequence). V gave up 5 bases and J gave up 7 bases, with 9 bases separating them. The CDR3 runs to 12 residues. The origin of this receptor is a man in his fifties or sixties with urothelial cancer. The chain uses TRBV7-9 and TRBJ1-5, with TRBD1 as a possible D gene (5 bases). The sample consisted of PBMCs, taken around atezolizumab (anti-PD-L1) treatment. CDR3 region: CASSTGRQPQHF. In nucleotides, the CDR3 is TGTGCCAGCAGCACAGGCCGGCAGCCCCAGCATTTT. Full variable domain (rest looked up from reference TRBV7-9 and TRBJ1-5): DTGVSQNPRHKITKRGQNVTFRCDPISEHNRLYWYRQTLGQGPEFLTYFQNEAQLEKSRLLSDRFSAERPKGSFSTLEIQRTEQGDSAMYLCASSTGRQPQHFGDGTRLSIL.